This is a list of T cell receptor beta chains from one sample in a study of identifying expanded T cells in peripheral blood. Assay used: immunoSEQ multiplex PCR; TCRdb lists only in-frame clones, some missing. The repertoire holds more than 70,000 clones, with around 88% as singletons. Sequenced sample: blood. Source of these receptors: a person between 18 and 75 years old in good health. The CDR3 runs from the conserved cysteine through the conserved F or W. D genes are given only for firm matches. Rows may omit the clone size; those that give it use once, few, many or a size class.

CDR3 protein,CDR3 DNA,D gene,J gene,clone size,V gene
CAWSRSTSEKLFF,TGTGCCTGGAGCCGCAGTACTTCTGAAAAACTGTTTTTT,-,TRBJ1-4,-,TRBV30
CASRGQGENEKLFF,TGTGCCAGCAGAGGACAGGGAGAAAATGAAAAACTGTTTTTT,TRBD1,TRBJ1-4,-,TRBV6-5
CATGDRAFETQYF,TGTGCCACCGGTGACAGGGCTTTTGAGACCCAGTACTTC,TRBD1,TRBJ2-5,-,TRBV15
CASSSTGLAGYTF,TGTGCCAGCAGCTCAACAGGGCTTGCTGGCTACACCTTC,-,TRBJ1-2,once,TRBV7-3
CASHSSRDSSYEQYF,TGTGCCAGCCACTCCAGTCGAGATAGTTCCTACGAGCAGTACTTC,-,TRBJ2-7,-,TRBV6-5
CASSWDRANTEAFF,TGTGCCAGCAGTTGGGACAGGGCGAACACTGAAGCTTTCTTT,TRBD1,TRBJ1-1,-,TRBV6-5
CASSSSLNTGELFF,TGTGCCAGCAGTTCCTCTCTGAACACCGGGGAGCTGTTTTTT,-,TRBJ2-2,-,TRBV27
CASSLGNSASTDTQYF,TGTGCCAGCAGCTTAGGGAACAGTGCTAGCACAGATACGCAGTATTTT,-,TRBJ2-3,-,TRBV7-2
CASSAAGVYGYTF,TGCGCCAGCAGTGCGGCAGGCGTCTATGGCTACACCTTC,-,TRBJ1-2,-,TRBV10-1
CASSRDRGTDTQYF,TGTGCCAGCAGCAGGGACAGGGGGACAGATACGCAGTATTTT,TRBD1,TRBJ2-3,-,TRBV2
CASSVQGYTGELFF,TGTGCCAGCAGTGTACAGGGTTACACCGGGGAGCTGTTTTTT,-,TRBJ2-2,few,TRBV2
CASSSQRGEQYF,TGTGCCAGCAGTTCGCAAAGGGGCGAGCAGTACTTC,-,TRBJ2-7,once,TRBV27
CASSQELREGGNQPQHF,TGCGCCAGCAGCCAGGAATTAAGGGAGGGAGGCAATCAGCCCCAGCATTTT,-,TRBJ1-5,few,TRBV4-1
CASSVIQETQYF,TGCGCCAGCAGTGTCATACAAGAGACCCAGTACTTC,-,TRBJ2-5,-,TRBV5-1
CASSAQGPNTEAFF,TGTGCCAGTAGTGCCCAGGGACCGAACACTGAAGCTTTCTTT,-,TRBJ1-1,-,TRBV19
CASSDRGRGYTF,TGTGCCAGCAGTGACAGGGGTAGAGGCTACACCTTC,TRBD1,TRBJ1-2,-,TRBV6-5
CASSQLGKSTDTQYF,TGTGCCAGCTCCCAGTTAGGCAAATCCACAGATACGCAGTATTTT,-,TRBJ2-3,-,TRBV18
CASSLDTVSGNTIYF,TGTGCCAGCAGCTTAGACACTGTCTCTGGAAACACCATATATTTT,-,TRBJ1-3,-,TRBV7-2
CATSRVQDSPLHF,TGTGCCACCAGCAGAGTGCAGGATTCACCCCTCCACTTT,-,TRBJ1-6,-,TRBV15
CASSFSSGVETQYF,TGTGCCAGCAGCTTCTCTAGCGGGGTGGAGACCCAGTACTTC,TRBD2,TRBJ2-5,-,TRBV7-9
CASSALTGGNAGYTF,TGTGCCAGCAGCGCACTCACAGGGGGCAACGCAGGCTACACCTTC,TRBD1,TRBJ1-2,-,TRBV9
CASSQENWGNTGELFF,TGCGCCAGCAGCCAAGAGAATTGGGGAAACACCGGGGAGCTGTTTTTT,-,TRBJ2-2,-,TRBV4-3
CASSLNPGQGTTNYGYTF,TGCGCCAGCAGCTTGAATCCGGGACAGGGTACAACTAACTATGGCTACACCTTC,TRBD1,TRBJ1-2,-,TRBV5-1
CASSPPRRTVNEAFF,TGTGCCAGCAGCCCACCACGACGGACAGTAAATGAAGCTTTCTTT,-,TRBJ1-1,-,TRBV5-4
CASSLPGLRTDTQYF,TGTGCCAGCAGCCTTCCGGGACTACGCACAGATACGCAGTATTTT,TRBD2,TRBJ2-3,few,TRBV5-4
CASSPGGRRSGELFF,TGTGCCAGCAGCCCTGGGGGGCGGAGGTCCGGGGAGCTGTTTTTT,-,TRBJ2-2,-,TRBV7-2
CASSLRVPEGVGYNEQFF,TGTGCCAGCAGCTTACGGGTACCCGAGGGGGTCGGCTACAATGAGCAGTTCTTC,-,TRBJ2-1,-,TRBV7-3
CASSQVYSLGYTF,TGTGCCAGCAGCCAAGTGTACAGTCTCGGCTACACCTTC,-,TRBJ1-2,once,TRBV14
CASSYSTVLSGNTIYF,TGTGCCAGCAGTTACTCTACGGTGCTTTCTGGAAACACCATATATTTT,-,TRBJ1-3,-,TRBV6-6
CASSYSRQDNYGYTF,TGTGCCAGCAGTTACTCTAGACAGGACAACTATGGCTACACCTTC,-,TRBJ1-2,-,TRBV6-5
CARSLGQINNQPQHF,TGTGCCAGAAGCTTGGGGCAAATCAACAATCAGCCCCAGCATTTT,-,TRBJ1-5,-,TRBV5-3
CSVDSFTGGAYYGYTF,TGCAGCGTTGACTCTTTTACAGGGGGCGCGTACTATGGCTACACCTTC,TRBD1,TRBJ1-2,-,TRBV29-1
CAWSRSGTQPQHF,TGTGCCTGGAGTAGGTCAGGGACGCAGCCCCAGCATTTT,-,TRBJ1-5,many,TRBV30
CASSQDRLGGGSYGYTF,TGCGCCAGCAGCCAAGATCGGCTCGGGGGAGGATCCTATGGCTACACCTTC,-,TRBJ1-2,-,TRBV4-1
CASSYGMTEDTEAFF,TGTGCCAGCAGTTACGGCATGACGGAGGACACTGAAGCTTTCTTT,-,TRBJ1-1,few,TRBV6-5
CASSVVGTPETQYF,TGTGCCAGCAGCGTAGTCGGGACCCCAGAGACCCAGTACTTC,-,TRBJ2-5,-,TRBV9
CAWTGQSTGELFF,TGTGCCTGGACAGGACAGAGCACCGGGGAGCTGTTTTTT,-,TRBJ2-2,-,TRBV30
CASSQRGDFGSWSTGELFF,TGCGCCAGCAGCCAGCGAGGGGACTTCGGGAGTTGGAGCACCGGGGAGCTGTTTTTT,-,TRBJ2-2,once,TRBV4-3
CASSTRLVSNEKLFF,TGTGCCAGCAGTACTCGACTGGTATCTAATGAAAAACTGTTTTTT,-,TRBJ1-4,-,TRBV2
CASSLVDTIYF,TGTGCCAGCAGCTTGGTTGACACCATATATTTT,-,TRBJ1-3,-,TRBV5-6